Listed below are T cell receptor beta chains from one sample, sequenced in a study of PD-L1 blockade in urothelial cancer. TCRdb's copy holds only in-frame clones and misses some; the assay was immunoSEQ multiplex PCR. The sample has under 70,000 clones; almost 90% are singletons. Sample: PBMCs, taken around atezolizumab (anti-PD-L1) treatment. These receptors were obtained from a man aged 55 to 69 with urothelial cancer. The CDR3 runs from the conserved cysteine through the conserved F or W. The D gene is left open where the match is weak. The size field is filled for only some rows; it gives once, few, many or a size class.

NA	TRBV5-5	TRBJ1-2	NA	CASSLLYRAIDGYTF	TGTGCCAGCAGCTTGCTGTACAGGGCAATCGATGGCTACACCTTC
NA	TRBV19	TRBJ1-1	NA	CASSIGGNPPEAFF	TGTGCCAGTAGTATCGGGGGGAACCCACCTGAAGCTTTCTTT
NA	TRBV28	TRBJ2-3	TRBD1	CASSQGVSDTQYF	TGTGCCAGCAGTCAGGGGGTATCAGATACGCAGTATTTT
NA	TRBV11-3	TRBJ2-1	TRBD1	CASSSGTGVFSYNEQFF	TGTGCCAGCAGCTCCGGGACAGGGGTTTTCTCCTACAATGAGCAGTTCTTC
NA	TRBV9	TRBJ2-1	TRBD2	CASEGGAREQFF	TGTGCCAGCGAGGGAGGGGCGCGTGAGCAGTTCTTC
NA	TRBV4-1	TRBJ2-1	NA	CASSSSISSYNEQFF	TGCGCCAGCAGCTCCTCCATTAGCTCCTACAATGAGCAGTTCTTC
NA	TRBV28	TRBJ2-1	TRBD2	CASSLETSNSVQFF	TGTGCCAGCAGTTTAGAGACTAGCAATAGTGTGCAGTTCTTC
NA	TRBV6-5	TRBJ1-1	TRBD1	CASSITGGLLELFF	TGTGCCAGCAGCATCACAGGGGGACTCTTAGAGCTTTTCTTT
few	TRBV9	TRBJ2-1	NA	CASSPGRNNNEQFF	TGTGCCAGCAGCCCAGGCCGGAATAACAATGAGCAGTTCTTC
NA	TRBV4-3	TRBJ2-1	TRBD2	CASSPYGTSGTNEQFF	TGCGCCAGCAGCCCCTACGGGACTAGCGGGACCAATGAGCAGTTCTTC
NA	TRBV4-2	TRBJ1-3	NA	CASSHFQGSGNTIYF	TGTGCCAGCAGTCACTTTCAGGGAAGCGGAAACACCATATATTTT
NA	TRBV5-1	TRBJ2-5	NA	CASSPQGREETQYF	TGCGCCAGCAGCCCACAGGGTCGGGAAGAGACCCAGTACTTC
NA	TRBV7-3	TRBJ1-2	NA	CASSFSGVDSYGYTF	TGTGCCAGCAGCTTTTCTGGTGTGGACAGCTATGGCTACACCTTC
NA	TRBV4-3	TRBJ2-1	TRBD2	CASSQDRRLAGADEQFF	TGCGCCAGCAGCCAAGATCGGCGATTAGCGGGAGCTGATGAGCAGTTCTTC
NA	TRBV7-8	TRBJ1-1	TRBD1	CASSQTGAQAEAFF	TGTGCCAGCAGCCAGACAGGGGCCCAGGCTGAAGCTTTCTTT
NA	TRBV15	TRBJ1-4	NA	CATSRGGTNEKLFF	TGTGCCACCAGCAGGGGGGGAACTAATGAAAAACTGTTTTTT
NA	TRBV9	TRBJ1-6	TRBD1	CASSFRDRVASPLHF	TGTGCCAGCAGCTTCCGGGACAGGGTAGCGTCACCCCTCCACTTT
once	TRBV29-1	TRBJ2-3	TRBD1	CSARQGASPDTQYF	TGCAGCGCCCGCCAGGGGGCCTCTCCGGATACGCAGTATTTT
NA	TRBV4-1	TRBJ2-7	TRBD1	CASSQPGTGTYEQYF	TGCGCCAGCAGCCAACCCGGGACAGGGACCTACGAGCAGTACTTC
NA	TRBV30	TRBJ2-7	NA	CAWTNQDTTYEQYF	TGTGCCTGGACGAACCAAGACACCACATACGAGCAGTACTTC
NA	TRBV5-1	TRBJ2-3	NA	CASRHDQGTDTQYF	TGCGCCAGCCGCCACGACCAGGGCACAGATACGCAGTATTTT
NA	TRBV6-5	TRBJ1-5	NA	CASKRSRDQPQHF	TGTGCCAGCAAGCGGTCTCGGGATCAGCCCCAGCATTTT
NA	TRBV30	TRBJ2-2	TRBD1	CAWRQDRSYTGELFF	TGTGCCTGGCGCCAGGACAGGTCATACACCGGGGAGCTGTTTTTT
NA	TRBV12-5	TRBJ1-5	NA	CASGLGGVGSNQPQHF	TGTGCTAGTGGTTTGGGGGGAGTGGGGAGCAATCAGCCCCAGCATTTT
NA	TRBV6-6	TRBJ2-7	TRBD2	CASRSQREGRYEQYF	TGTGCCAGCAGATCTCAGCGGGAGGGCCGCTACGAGCAGTACTTC
once	TRBV7-3	TRBJ1-2	TRBD1	CASSLMGPGGDGYTF	TGTGCCAGCAGCTTAATGGGGCCAGGGGGAGATGGCTACACCTTC
NA	TRBV7-8	TRBJ1-2	TRBD1	CASSELGQGPGGYTF	TGTGCCAGCAGCGAACTGGGACAGGGTCCCGGAGGCTACACCTTC
NA	TRBV28	TRBJ2-1	TRBD1	CASSRDRVSYNEQFF	TGTGCCAGCAGTCGAGACAGGGTCTCCTACAATGAGCAGTTCTTC
NA	TRBV5-1	TRBJ2-2	NA	CASSATGDTNTGELFF	TGCGCCAGCAGCGCAACAGGAGATACGAACACCGGGGAGCTGTTTTTT
few	TRBV6-4	TRBJ2-6	TRBD1	CASSPEGGTGANVLTF	TGTGCCAGCAGCCCCGAAGGGGGCACTGGGGCCAACGTCCTGACTTTC
NA	TRBV6-5	TRBJ1-1	TRBD1	CASSSGQGGATEAFF	TGTGCCAGCAGTTCGGGACAGGGCGGGGCGACTGAAGCTTTCTTT
once	TRBV21-1	TRBJ2-3	NA	CASMGWRVLAGGSDTQYF	TGTGCCAGCATGGGGTGGAGGGTACTAGCGGGGGGGTCAGATACGCAGTATTTT
NA	TRBV28	TRBJ1-5	NA	CASSFWGVSNQPQHF	TGTGCCAGCAGTTTTTGGGGAGTAAGCAATCAGCCCCAGCATTTT
NA	TRBV5-1	TRBJ1-3	TRBD1	CASSPTGSGNTIYF	TGCGCCAGCAGCCCGACAGGGTCTGGAAACACCATATATTTT
NA	TRBV7-9	TRBJ2-7	TRBD1	CASSLVFGDRGHDEQYF	TGTGCCAGCAGCTTAGTTTTTGGGGACAGGGGGCACGACGAGCAGTACTTC
NA	TRBV6-5	TRBJ1-1	NA	CASSRGSTEAFF	TGTGCCAGCAGTAGGGGGAGCACTGAAGCTTTCTTT
NA	TRBV10-3	TRBJ2-1	NA	CAISEFPTHSYNEQFF	TGTGCCATCAGTGAGTTTCCTACCCACTCCTACAATGAGCAGTTCTTC
once	TRBV2	TRBJ2-5	TRBD1	CASSSRARQGARETQYF	TGTGCCAGCAGCTCGAGGGCGCGACAGGGGGCGCGAGAGACCCAGTACTTC
once	TRBV6-5	TRBJ1-5	TRBD1	CASRSADRSNQPQHF	TGTGCCAGCAGAAGCGCGGACAGGAGCAATCAGCCCCAGCATTTT
NA	TRBV7-8	TRBJ2-7	TRBD1	CASSRDSHEQYF	TGTGCCAGCAGCCGGGACAGCCACGAGCAGTACTTC
NA	TRBV19	TRBJ2-7	NA	CASSIDRSQGYEQYF	TGTGCCAGTAGTATAGATCGGTCACAGGGCTACGAGCAGTACTTC
NA	TRBV11-3	TRBJ2-1	NA	CASSQGGYEQFF	TGTGCCAGCAGCCAGGGTGGCTATGAGCAGTTCTTC
NA	TRBV7-2	TRBJ1-1	NA	CASSSTGYGEAFF	TGTGCCAGCAGTTCTACAGGTTACGGGGAAGCTTTCTTT
NA	TRBV5-1	TRBJ1-6	NA	CASSLLPGQSSNSPLHF	TGCGCCAGCAGCCTTCTGCCTGGACAGAGTAGTAATTCACCCCTCCACTTT
NA	TRBV29-1	TRBJ1-4	NA	CSVGVATNEKLFF	TGCAGCGTTGGCGTAGCAACTAATGAAAAACTGTTTTTT
few	TRBV27	TRBJ2-1	TRBD1	CASSLFGTDMNEQFF	TGTGCCAGCAGTTTATTCGGGACAGATATGAATGAGCAGTTCTTC
NA	TRBV4-3	TRBJ2-7	TRBD1	CASSQEGAGDRGRHEQYF	TGCGCCAGCAGCCAAGAGGGGGCGGGGGACAGGGGGCGCCACGAGCAGTACTTC
NA	TRBV4-3	TRBJ2-1	TRBD2	CASSQEELAGYNEQFF	TGCGCCAGCAGCCAAGAGGAACTAGCGGGATACAATGAGCAGTTCTTC